This T cell receptor beta chain was sequenced during a study of blood T cells in healthy people across ages. Whole-study findings and limits: Changes in expanded clonotypes were possibly confounded, as the CMV status of donors was unknown. Versus aged donors, long-lived donors had higher diversity and more naive CD4+ cells.

The CDR3 extends over 12 amino acids. Germline V gives CDR1 SQVTM, CDR2 ANQGSEA. Trimming stripped 3 bases from V and 6 bases from J, with 11 bases between. Primers used in a second PCR of about 7 to 11 cycles were a sample-barcoded 5' primer and a J-beta primer mix. Every cDNA was tagged by a template-switch adaptor with 12 random nucleotides. Via MiXCR, TCRdb re-called the 5' RACE reads, giving one row per CDR3 protein. Of over 1,300,000 distinct CDR3 sequences in the sample, 55% to 75% were seen once. There are a few counts of this clonotype. Its target is not known. V gene TRBV29-1 combines with J gene TRBJ1-1, with unresolved D. The receptor was isolated from a man younger than 30 in good health. Sequencing was carried out using blood. CDR3 DNA: TGCAGCGTTGACGGTGGAAACGCTGAAGCTTTCTTT. Protein product: CSVDGGNAEAFF.